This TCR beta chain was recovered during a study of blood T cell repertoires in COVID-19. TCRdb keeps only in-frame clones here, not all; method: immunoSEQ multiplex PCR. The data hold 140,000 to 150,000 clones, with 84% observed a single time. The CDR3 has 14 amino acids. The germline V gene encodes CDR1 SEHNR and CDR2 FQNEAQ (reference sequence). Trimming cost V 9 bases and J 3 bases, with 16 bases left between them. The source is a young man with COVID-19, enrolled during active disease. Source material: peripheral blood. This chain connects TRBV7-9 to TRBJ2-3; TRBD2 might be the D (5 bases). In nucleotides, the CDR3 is TGTGCCAGGACCAACCCCGGGGATACAGATACGCAGTATTTT. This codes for CARTNPGDTDTQYF. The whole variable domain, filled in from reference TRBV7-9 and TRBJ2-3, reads DTGVSQNPRHKITKRGQNVTFRCDPISEHNRLYWYRQTLGQGPEFLTYFQNEAQLEKSRLLSDRFSAERPKGSFSTLEIQRTEQGDSAMYLCARTNPGDTDTQYFGPGTRLTVL.